The rows below give T cell receptor beta chains drawn from one sample of a study of T cells after yellow fever vaccination. MiXCR was run by TCRdb on the 5' RACE reads, yielding one entry per CDR3 protein. The sample contains approximately 120,000 distinct CDR3 sequences, approximately 7% of which appear only once. The source was CD4+ T cells sorted from PBMCs, collected 9 to 10 days after the first yellow fever vaccination. The source is a man younger than 30 who received the YFV17D yellow fever vaccine. CDR3s include the opening cysteine and the closing phenylalanine or tryptophan.

CDR3 protein: CASSLSRDTNTGELFF; J gene: TRBJ2-2; V gene: TRBV7-2
CDR3 protein: CASSLQGQNTEAFF; J gene: TRBJ1-1; V gene: TRBV2
CDR3 protein: CASSRKQGANTGELFF; J gene: TRBJ2-2; V gene: TRBV11-3
CDR3 protein: CSVGGGLYGYTF; J gene: TRBJ1-2; V gene: TRBV29-1
CDR3 protein: CASSLAARNFYNEQFF; J gene: TRBJ2-1; V gene: TRBV7-2
CDR3 protein: CASSFSTGARETQYF; J gene: TRBJ2-5; V gene: TRBV5-1
CDR3 protein: CASSLGTGTDTQYF; J gene: TRBJ2-3; V gene: TRBV6-5
CDR3 protein: CASSLANGYGVGYEQYF; J gene: TRBJ2-7; V gene: TRBV12-3/TRBV12-4
CDR3 protein: CATKTANTEAFF; J gene: TRBJ1-1; V gene: TRBV18
CDR3 protein: CASSLIQGDTGELFF; J gene: TRBJ2-2; V gene: TRBV5-4
CDR3 protein: CASSSYGPGANVLTF; J gene: TRBJ2-6; V gene: TRBV7-3
CDR3 protein: CASSPPDLNEQYF; J gene: TRBJ2-7; V gene: TRBV18
CDR3 protein: CASSLMRDEQFF; J gene: TRBJ2-1; V gene: TRBV7-2
CDR3 protein: CASSLDFRDLTDTQYF; J gene: TRBJ2-3; V gene: TRBV5-1
CDR3 protein: CASSLDPTHGYTF; J gene: TRBJ1-2; V gene: TRBV7-2
CDR3 protein: CASSVFRGSSYEQYF; J gene: TRBJ2-7; V gene: TRBV10-2
CDR3 protein: CASLLGGEGTGELFF; J gene: TRBJ2-2; V gene: TRBV7-8
CDR3 protein: CASSLRLRGVGELFF; J gene: TRBJ2-2; V gene: TRBV7-2